This T cell receptor (beta chain) was profiled in a study of read filtering for tumor transcriptome and immune sequencing. V trimming: 7 bases; J trimming: 0 bases; junction bases outside the gene matches: 2. Germline CDR1 and CDR2: SQVTM and ANQGSEA. This CDR3 is 15 amino acids long. General observations from the study: IR-seq and RNA-seq agreed better without single-read clonotypes.

To note about this clonotype: Its antigen is unknown.

This library used around 0.4 ug RNA and molecular barcoded adaptors spanning alpha/delta and beta/gamma chains. Each CDR3 protein is one row after TCRdb ran MiXCR on the reads. Among approximately 20,000 distinct CDR3 sequences listed, roughly a fifth were seen once. The chain combines TRBV29-1 with TRBJ2-2, with TRBD2 identical over 13 bases. The sequence was obtained from a donor at least 40 years old with multiple myeloma. The sequenced sample was a population of CD138-negative cells sorted from bone marrow. CDR3: CSAGTSGANTGELFF. CDR3 bases: TGCAGCGCCGGGACTAGCGGGGCGAACACCGGGGAGCTGTTTTTT.